Shown below are 23 T cell receptor beta chains from a single sample sequenced in a study of blood T cell repertoires in COVID-19. Here immunoSEQ multiplex PCR was the method, and the copy in TCRdb shows in-frame clones only, minus some. In the table there are over 90,000 clones, approximately 92% of which are singletons. Sequenced: peripheral blood. The receptors originated from a man in his late teens or twenties with acute or convalescent COVID-19.

The genes are TRBV19 and TRBJ2-1; 8 bases fit TRBD2. V gave up 7 bases and J gave up 6 bases; unmatched junction bases: 5. The germline CDR1 and CDR2 sequences are LNHDA and SQIVND (reference sequence). This CDR3 region has 13 residues. The CDR3 spells CASIGGRINEQFF. The DNA for the CDR3 is TGTGCCAGTATCGGCGGGAGGATCAATGAGCAGTTCTTC.

The V gene is TRBV6-2 or TRBV6-3, the J gene TRBJ2-1; 12 bases are a match to TRBD2. Germline CDR1 is MNHEY and CDR2 is SVGEGT. The CDR3 contains 14 residues. Germline trimming cut 6 bases from V and 7 bases from J; bases unmatched to any gene: 4. The chain's CDR3 is CASSGLAGRNEQFF. CDR3 bases: TGTGCCAGCAGCGGACTAGCGGGAAGGAATGAGCAGTTCTTC.

The DNA for the CDR3 is TGTGCCAGCAGCCCCGGACAGGGCCACAATGAGCAGTTCTTC. Translated, it gives CASSPGQGHNEQFF. This chain connects TRBV7-9 to TRBJ2-1; TRBD1 matches 8 bases. J lost 5 bases, V lost 5 bases, and 5 bases had no gene match. Germline CDR1 and CDR2: SEHNR and FQNEAQ (reference sequence). CDR3 length equals 14 residues.

The chain links TRBV7-9 to TRBJ2-1, with 7 bases aligning to TRBD1. This CDR3 has 14 residues. In germline, CDR1 is SEHNR, CDR2 FQNEAQ (reference sequence). J was trimmed by 3 bases and V by 5 bases; bases with no gene match: 4. The CDR3 sequence is CASSLRQGYNEQFF. The CDR3 DNA reads as TGTGCCAGCAGCCTAAGACAGGGCTACAATGAGCAGTTCTTC.

The chain is built from TRBV6-1 and TRBJ2-7, with D tentatively TRBD1 (5 bases). This CDR3 contains 14 residues. The germline V gene encodes CDR1 MNHNS and CDR2 SASEGT. V was shortened by 3 bases and J by 9 bases, with 18 bases between the two germline ends. CDR3 DNA sequence: TGTGCCAGCAGTGACGTAATGGGGCAGGATGGGCAGTACTTC. It is translated as CASSDVMGQDGQYF.

The chain uses TRBV30 and TRBJ2-3; D gene unclear. This CDR3 comprises 11 residues. Germline-derived CDR1 and CDR2 are GTSNPN and SVGIG (reference sequence). V lost 2 bases and J 2 bases, leaving 2 bases between the germline ends. The CDR3 DNA reads as TGTGCCTGGAGTTACACAGATACGCAGTATTTT. Translation gives CAWSYTDTQYF.

The chain has TRBV19 and TRBJ2-2; 10 bases line up with TRBD2. The CDR3 spans 16 residues. J was trimmed by 4 bases and V by 4 bases; bases with no gene match: 6. CDR1 and CDR2 (germline): LNHDA, SQIVND (reference sequence). The CDR3 here is CASSTPSGRPTGELFF. For the CDR3, the DNA is TGTGCCAGTAGTACCCCTAGCGGGAGACCCACCGGGGAGCTGTTTTTT.

This chain uses TRBV29-1 with TRBJ1-1; TRBD1 might be the D (6 bases). The ends were cut back, 6 bases at V and 0 bases at J, with 11 bases in the middle. Germline CDR1 SQVTM, CDR2 ANQGSEA. The CDR3 sequence is 13 residues long. In DNA form, the CDR3 reads TGCAGCGTCCAGGGGTCACTGAACACTGAAGCTTTCTTT. Its protein is CSVQGSLNTEAFF. Using reference TRBV29-1 and TRBJ1-1 for the parts outside the CDR3, the full variable domain is SAVISQKPSRDICQRGTSLTIQCQVDSQVTMMFWYRQQPGQSLTLIATANQGSEATYESGFVIDKFPISRPNLTFSTLTVSNMSPEDSSIYLCSVQGSLNTEAFFGQGTRLTVV.

The CDR3 DNA is TGTGCCAGCACCACACTATTGGACAGGGTGGGAAATGAGCAGTTCTTC. This sequence encodes CASTTLLDRVGNEQFF. This chain uses TRBV27 with TRBJ2-1; TRBD1 aligns across 8 bases. Germline CDR1 reads MNHEY; CDR2 reads SMNVEV (reference sequence). After removal of 7 bases from V and 7 bases from J, the junction contained 15 bases not matched to a gene. The CDR3 length is 16 residues.

CDR3 sequence: CASSLEPPLTEAFF. In DNA form, the CDR3 reads TGTGCCAGCAGCTTGGAGCCCCCTCTCACTGAAGCTTTCTTT. The V gene is TRBV5-8, the J gene TRBJ1-1; no clear D gene. This CDR3 comprises 14 residues. The ends were cut back, 0 bases at V and 4 bases at J, with 10 bases in the middle. Germline CDR1 and CDR2: SGHTS and YDEGEE.

The chain couples TRBV29-1 to TRBJ2-7; 11 nucleotides agree with TRBD2. Germline V gene lookup returns CDR1 SQVTM and CDR2 ANQGSEA. Unmatched junction bases numbered 9, after V lost 6 bases and J lost 2 bases. This CDR3 has 15 residues. CDR3 sequence: CSVGTSGSAPYEQYF. The CDR3 bases are TGCAGCGTAGGGACTAGCGGCTCTGCCCCCTACGAGCAGTACTTC.

The gene calls are TRBV4-1 and TRBJ1-2; 8 bases match TRBD1. CDR3 length: 15 residues. Germline V CDR1 and CDR2: MGHRA, YSYEKL. With V trimmed by 4 bases and J by 5 bases, 9 bases remained unmatched. The chain's CDR3 is CASSPRQGSAYGYTF. CDR3 DNA sequence: TGCGCCAGCAGCCCACGACAGGGGTCAGCTTATGGCTACACCTTC.

The chain has TRBV2 and TRBJ2-2, with D perhaps matching TRBD1 (6 bases). Germline CDR1 reads SNHLY; CDR2 reads FYNNEI. V shed 1 base and J shed 3 bases, with 12 bases lying between them. The CDR3 length is 16 residues. CDR3 loop: CASSEVGGLDTGELFF. CDR3 in DNA: TGTGCCAGCAGTGAAGTAGGGGGATTGGACACCGGGGAGCTGTTTTTT.

V and J are TRBV5-1 and TRBJ2-7, with D possibly being TRBD1 (5 bases). Trimming removed 7 bases from V and 10 bases from J, with 21 bases in between. Germline V gene lookup returns CDR1 SGHRS and CDR2 YFSETQ. The CDR3 spans 13 residues. CDR3 nucleotide sequence: TGCGCCAGCGCGTCCATTATAAGGGGCCCTCAGTACTTC. Residues: CASASIIRGPQYF.

V gene TRBV6-5 combines with J gene TRBJ1-1; D perhaps matches TRBD1 (6 bases). V gave up 8 bases and J gave up 7 bases, with 17 bases separating them. CDR1 MNHEY and CDR2 SVGAGI come from the germline V gene. The CDR3 is 13 residues long. CDR3 nucleotide sequence: TGTGCCAGCGGGGGGGCCCGTGTTGGTGAAGCTTTCTTT. Translation gives CASGGARVGEAFF.

This chain uses TRBV9 with TRBJ1-2; D possibly corresponds to TRBD1 (5 bases). CDR3 length: 16 residues. Germline CDR1 is SGDLS and CDR2 is YYNGEE. V was pared by 0 bases and J by 2 bases, with 14 bases between. Here the CDR3 reads CASSVAGGLLNYGYTF. The CDR3 DNA sequence: TGTGCCAGCAGCGTAGCGGGGGGACTGCTCAACTATGGCTACACCTTC.

The chain links TRBV12-3 or TRBV12-4 to TRBJ1-4; D is ambiguous. V gave up 4 bases and J gave up 7 bases, with 7 bases separating them. CDR3 length equals 12 residues. CDR3 amino acids: CASSSNVEKLFF. CDR3 bases: TGTGCCAGCAGTTCTAACGTTGAAAAACTGTTTTTT.

The chain is built from TRBV5-1 and TRBJ2-1; the D gene is possibly TRBD2 (5 bases). CDR1 is SGHRS and CDR2 is YFSETQ in the germline V gene. V lost 4 bases and J lost 0, with 17 bases in between. The CDR3 is made up of 17 amino acids. CDR3 in DNA: TGCGCCAGCAGCACCCCGGGCGGGCAGAACTCCTACAATGAGCAGTTCTTC. Its protein product is CASSTPGGQNSYNEQFF.

The chain joins TRBV5-4 to TRBJ1-2; perhaps TRBD1 as D (5 bases). Trimming took off 1 base at V and 5 bases at J, with 12 bases between the two ends. The CDR3 consists of 14 residues. The germline V gene encodes CDR1 SGHNT and CDR2 YYREEE (reference sequence). Here the CDR3 reads CASSLTGVEYGYTF. The CDR3 DNA reads TGTGCCAGCAGCTTGACAGGAGTGGAGTATGGCTACACCTTC.

The gene calls are TRBV7-9 and TRBJ1-6; TRBD1 matches 9 bases. With 4 bases clipped from V and 7 bases from J, the junction kept 5 bases outside the gene matches. The CDR3 is made up of 15 amino acids. From germline, CDR1 is SEHNR and CDR2 FQNEAQ (reference sequence). CDR3 residues: CASSSRTGVNSPLHF. DNA of the CDR3: TGTGCCAGCAGCTCTCGGACAGGGGTAAATTCACCCCTCCACTTT.

The chain links TRBV5-1 to TRBJ2-1; 9 positions agree with TRBD2. J gave up 5 bases and V 5 bases, and 5 bases lay outside the gene matches. The CDR3 is 14 amino acids. CDR1 is SGHRS and CDR2 is YFSETQ in the germline V gene. The CDR3 nucleotides read TGCGCCAGCAGTGCTAGCGGGGCGGACAATGAGCAGTTCTTC. Protein: CASSASGADNEQFF.

V and J are TRBV3-1 (or the pseudogene TRBV3-2) and TRBJ1-2; a possible D gene is TRBD1 (5 bases). Germline CDR1 and CDR2: LGHDT and YNNKEL (reference sequence). The V gene lost 0 bases and the J gene lost 3 bases, with 14 bases spanning the gap. The length of the CDR3 is 16 residues. For the CDR3, the DNA is TGTGCCAGCAGCCAAGAATCCAGGGCGTTTGACTATGGCTACACCTTC. It encodes CASSQESRAFDYGYTF.

The genes are TRBV2 and TRBJ1-2; 7 bases fit TRBD1. The CDR3 totals 17 residues. In germline, CDR1 is SNHLY, CDR2 FYNNEI. The V gene end was trimmed by 8 bases and the J gene end by 1 base; junction bases not matched to a gene: 16. The chain's CDR3 is CASSGGAGGSLNYGYTF. The DNA of the CDR3 is TGTGCCAGCTCCGGTGGGGCAGGGGGAAGCCTTAACTATGGCTACACCTTC.